This paragraph covers one TCR beta chain sequence. This specimen belongs to a study of blood T cell repertoires in COVID-19. Some clones are missing from TCRdb's copy, which holds only in-frame ones; the method was immunoSEQ multiplex PCR. The data hold approximately 300,000 clones, with 88% observed a single time. The CDR3 extends over 12 amino acids. Germline V lookup: CDR1 MNHNY, CDR2 SVGAGI (reference sequence). The V gene lost 8 bases and the J gene lost 4 bases, with 11 bases spanning the gap. The source material was peripheral blood. The rearrangement joins TRBV6-6 to TRBJ2-5; perhaps TRBD2 as D (6 bases). The receptor was derived from a woman aged 25 to 39 with COVID-19, enrolled during active disease. The CDR3 DNA sequence: TGTGCCAGCCATCTGGGGGGAGAGACCCAGTACTTC. This sequence encodes CASHLGGETQYF.